One sample yielded the 32 T cell receptor beta chains listed below, sequenced in a study of shared clonotypes between healthy human individuals. Using immunoSEQ multiplex PCR, the repertoire was profiled, and TCRdb retains in-frame clones only, with some absent. The top ten clones hold 0.1% to 0.15% of a sample with some 2 million clones, over 85% of them seen once. The specimen sequenced was naive CD4+ T cells sorted from blood. Subset indicated: CD45RA+ positively selected. These receptors were obtained from a man younger than 35 in good health.

This CDR3 is CASSLEIVRGTGELFF. The CDR3 DNA reads as TGTGCCAGCAGCTTAGAGATAGTTAGGGGGACCGGGGAGCTGTTTTTT. V gene TRBV11-2 combines with J gene TRBJ2-2, with TRBD1 as a possible D gene (6 bases). Germline CDR1 and CDR2: SGHAT and FQNNGV. V was shortened by 0 bases and J by 5 bases, with 13 bases between the two germline ends. CDR3 length equals 16 residues.

This chain uses TRBV5-1 with TRBJ2-3, with D possibly called TRBD1 or TRBD2 (5 bases each). The V end lost 4 bases, the J end lost 1 base, and 10 bases lay between the germline ends. Germline CDR1 is SGHRS and CDR2 is YFSETQ. The CDR3 runs 14 residues. CDR3 nucleotide sequence: TGCGCCAGCAGCCCAGGGAGCGGCACAGATACGCAGTATTTT. Amino acid sequence: CASSPGSGTDTQYF.

This chain uses TRBV2 with TRBJ1-2, with D maybe TRBD1 (5 bases). The CDR3 has 13 residues. The ends were cut back, 4 bases at V and 2 bases at J, with 8 bases in the middle. CDR1 is SNHLY and CDR2 is FYNNEI in the germline V gene. CDR3 in amino acids: CASSGGRNYGYTF. For the CDR3, the DNA is TGTGCCAGCAGTGGGGGCAGGAACTATGGCTACACCTTC.

The rearrangement uses TRBV4-2 and TRBJ2-7; D may correspond to TRBD1 or TRBD2 (7 bases each). Looked up from germline, CDR1 is LGHNA and CDR2 is YNFKEQ. The CDR3 is made up of 16 amino acids. The V and J ends lost 1 base and 7 bases respectively, with 20 bases between them. CDR3 region: CASSQGQGERGWEQYF. The CDR3 bases are TGTGCCAGCAGCCAAGGACAGGGAGAGCGGGGATGGGAGCAGTACTTC.

The rearrangement joins TRBV6-1 to TRBJ1-2, with D unclear. CDR1 is MNHNS and CDR2 is SASEGT in the germline V gene. V lost 2 bases, J lost 1 base, and 8 bases lay in between. This CDR3 has 14 amino acids. CDR3 loop: CASSEQIINYGYTF. CDR3 in DNA: TGTGCCAGCAGTGAACAGATTATTAACTATGGCTACACCTTC.

This clone turned up a few times. Other DNA sequences in the same sample also yield this CDR3. This chain links TRBV18 with TRBJ1-5, with D unclear. CDR3 length equals 13 residues. With 4 bases removed from V and 3 bases from J, the gap between germline ends came to 7 bases. Germline CDR1 and CDR2: KGHSH and LQKENI. The DNA of the CDR3 is TGTGCCAGCTCACGAGATTCCAATCAGCCCCAGCATTTT. This codes for CASSRDSNQPQHF.

The J gene is TRBJ2-7, the V gene TRBV4-1; possible D gene TRBD2, 6 bases. Germline loops: CDR1 MGHRA, CDR2 YSYEKL. Trimming cost V 4 bases and J 0 bases, with 16 bases left between them. This CDR3 region has 16 residues. CDR3 in amino acids: CASSRKSGDPSYEQYF. The CDR3 DNA reads as TGCGCCAGCAGCCGGAAATCGGGGGACCCCTCCTACGAGCAGTACTTC.

Turning to this clone: Other DNA sequences in this specimen translate into the identical CDR3. The J gene is TRBJ2-1, the V gene TRBV9; 9 bases align to TRBD1. The CDR3 runs to 15 residues. The V gene's germline CDR1 is SGDLS and CDR2 YYNGEE. V dropped 0 bases and J dropped 2; count of bases not matched to a gene: 0. CDR3 sequence (DNA): TGTGCCAGCAGCGTAGGACAGGGGGCCTACAATGAGCAGTTCTTC. It is translated as CASSVGQGAYNEQFF.

Details on this clone: Other nucleotide sequences in the sample specify the same CDR3. The V gene is TRBV29-1, the J gene TRBJ2-2, with a possible D match to TRBD1 (6 bases). Germline CDR1 is SQVTM and CDR2 is ANQGSEA. The CDR3 has 12 residues. Trimming pared 7 bases from V and 1 base from J, leaving 7 bases between. The CDR3 region has the DNA TGCAGCGCACAGGGGAACACCGGGGAGCTGTTTTTT. This codes for CSAQGNTGELFF.

This chain connects TRBV7-2 to TRBJ1-2; 11 nucleotides align to TRBD1. Germline V lookup: CDR1 SGHTA, CDR2 FQGNSA. The CDR3 contains 15 residues. V dropped 0 bases and J dropped 10; count of bases not matched to a gene: 7. CDR3 DNA sequence: TGTGCCAGCAGCTTAGCGGGGACAGGGGGGTACGACTACACCTTC. Residues: CASSLAGTGGYDYTF.

This clone was found once. Other DNA sequences within the sample encode an identical CDR3. The chain recombines TRBV7-2 with TRBJ2-5; D gene uncertain. Germline CDR1 is SGHTA and CDR2 is FQGNSA. The V end was cut by 2 bases, the J end by 2 bases, with 3 bases between. The CDR3 is 12 amino acids. CDR3 loop: CASSLLQETQYF. CDR3 sequence (DNA): TGTGCCAGCAGCTTACTACAAGAGACCCAGTACTTC.

The J gene is TRBJ1-2, the V gene TRBV13, with D possibly being TRBD1 (6 bases). V shed 0 bases and J shed 4 bases, with 12 bases lying between them. The CDR3 extends over 15 amino acids. CDR1 PRHDT and CDR2 FYEKMQ come from the germline V gene (reference sequence). The CDR3 spells CASSLGARGPYGYTF. Written as DNA, the CDR3 is TGTGCCAGCAGCTTAGGAGCACGGGGGCCCTATGGCTACACCTTC.

V and J are TRBV11-3 and TRBJ2-2; possibly TRBD2 for D (6 bases). Germline CDR1 and CDR2: SGHNT and YENEEA. CDR3 length equals 14 residues. V was clipped by 5 bases and J by 1 base, with 8 bases between them. This chain's CDR3 is CASSRELNTGELFF. Here the CDR3 DNA reads TGTGCCAGCAGCCGGGAGCTGAACACCGGGGAGCTGTTTTTT.

This clone showed up just once. J is TRBJ2-1 and V is TRBV5-1; D might be TRBD2 (5 bases). There are 15 residues in the CDR3. CDR1 and CDR2 from the germline V gene are SGHRS and YFSETQ. V dropped 2 bases and J dropped 7 bases, with 16 bases sitting between them. The CDR3 region is CASSLLASIGNEQFF. Here the CDR3 DNA reads TGCGCCAGCAGCTTATTAGCGAGCATCGGGAATGAGCAGTTCTTC.

This sequence joins TRBV9 and TRBJ1-2; possibly TRBD1 for D (5 bases). Per germline, CDR1 SGDLS and CDR2 YYNGEE. V lost 2 bases and J lost 4, with 12 bases in between. CDR3 length: 14 residues. In DNA form, the CDR3 reads TGTGCCAGCAGCGTGGAAGGGGTAGGCTATGGCTACACCTTC. Residues: CASSVEGVGYGYTF.

The chain employs TRBV4-3 and TRBJ1-2, with TRBD1 as a possible D gene (5 bases). The germline V gene has CDR1 LGHNA and CDR2 YSLEER. The length of the CDR3 is 16 residues. Trimming shortened V by 0 bases and J by 3 bases, and 14 bases separated the two germline ends. The CDR3 here is CASSQEGEGRHYGYTF. In nucleotides, the CDR3 is TGCGCCAGCAGCCAAGAAGGGGAGGGGAGGCACTATGGCTACACCTTC.

This chain links TRBV5-1 with TRBJ2-1; 8 nucleotides line up with TRBD2. Germline lookup yields CDR1 SGHRS and CDR2 YFSETQ. Germline trimming cut 0 bases from V and 1 base from J; bases unmatched to any gene: 3. This CDR3 comprises 16 residues. This CDR3 is CASSLERGTSYNEQFF. The DNA of the CDR3 is TGCGCCAGCAGCTTGGAGCGGGGGACTTCCTACAATGAGCAGTTCTTC.

The chain is built from TRBV18 and TRBJ2-7; 12 bases match TRBD2. With V trimmed by 0 bases and J by 2 bases, 2 bases remained unmatched. The CDR3 length is 16 residues. Germline V gives CDR1 KGHSH, CDR2 LQKENI. The DNA of the CDR3 is TGTGCCAGCTCACCACCGGCTAGCGGGGGGGCCTACGAGCAGTACTTC. Amino acids: CASSPPASGGAYEQYF.

The chain carries TRBV29-1 and TRBJ1-2; D ambiguous. This CDR3 region has 10 residues. Germline CDR1 SQVTM, CDR2 ANQGSEA. Trimming stripped 8 bases from V and 8 bases from J, with 12 bases between. The CDR3 DNA sequence: TGCAGCACCGGCGGGTACGGCTACACCTTC. Translating gives CSTGGYGYTF. Filled out from reference TRBV29-1 and TRBJ1-2, the complete variable domain reads SAVISQKPSRDICQRGTSLTIQCQVDSQVTMMFWYRQQPGQSLTLIATANQGSEATYESGFVIDKFPISRPNLTFSTLTVSNMSPEDSSIYLCSTGGYGYTFGSGTRLTVV.

This sequence joins TRBV7-9 and TRBJ2-7; D is unclear. V was clipped by 6 bases and J by 5 bases, with 8 bases between them. From germline, CDR1 is SEHNR and CDR2 FQNEAQ (reference sequence). The CDR3 has 11 residues. CDR3 region: CASSQANEQYF. CDR3 DNA sequence: TGTGCCAGCAGTCAAGCCAACGAGCAGTACTTC.

V gene TRBV2 combines with J gene TRBJ2-3; the D gene is possibly TRBD1 (6 bases). The V end was cut by 6 bases, the J end by 4 bases, with 14 bases between. The CDR3 length is 14 residues. From germline, CDR1 is SNHLY and CDR2 FYNNEI. As DNA, the CDR3 is TGTGCCAGCAGCGGTACAGGGAACGCAGATACGCAGTATTTT. This encodes CASSGTGNADTQYF.

This clone has only a few counts. This sample also contains other DNA sequences that code for the same CDR3. The chain couples TRBV7-9 to TRBJ2-7; D ambiguous. CDR1 SEHNR and CDR2 FQNEAQ come from the germline V gene (reference sequence). Trimming took off 3 bases at V and 3 bases at J, with 6 bases between the two ends. CDR3 length: 12 residues. The CDR3 reads CASSFASYEQYF. The CDR3 DNA reads as TGTGCCAGCAGCTTTGCGAGCTACGAGCAGTACTTC.

This clone appeared a single time. The J gene is TRBJ2-1, the V gene TRBV5-1; 11 bases fit TRBD2. Germline-derived CDR1 and CDR2 are SGHRS and YFSETQ. Trimming removed 4 bases from V and 8 bases from J; junction bases left unmatched: 8. This CDR3 contains 15 residues. The CDR3 spells CASSRTSGSSHEQFF. CDR3 sequence (DNA): TGCGCCAGCAGCCGAACTAGCGGGAGTTCGCATGAGCAGTTCTTC.

V usage is TRBV28 and J usage is TRBJ2-1; no clear D. The CDR3 contains 15 residues. Germline CDR1 MDHEN, CDR2 SYDVKM. Trimming pared 7 bases from V and 5 bases from J, leaving 18 bases between. CDR3 sequence: CASTQYVMGNNEQFF. CDR3 sequence (DNA): TGTGCCAGCACCCAATACGTAATGGGGAACAATGAGCAGTTCTTC.

This clone appeared a single time. The gene calls are TRBV6-6 and TRBJ1-2; TRBD1 agrees at 8 bases. The CDR3 extends over 15 amino acids. Germline V lookup: CDR1 MNHNY, CDR2 SVGAGI (reference sequence). Trimming removed 2 bases from V and 5 bases from J; junction bases left unmatched: 7. The CDR3 DNA reads TGTGCCAGCAGTTACGGACAGGGAGGAGGGTATGGCTACACCTTC. This codes for CASSYGQGGGYGYTF.

The chain combines TRBV5-4 with TRBJ1-2; no reliable D call. This CDR3 has 11 residues. Trimming left V 4 bases short and J 6 bases short, with 7 bases between. CDR1 and CDR2 (germline): SGHNT, YYREEE (reference sequence). The CDR3 DNA sequence: TGTGCCAGCAGCAAAGAACATGGCTACACCTTC. This codes for CASSKEHGYTF.

The chain employs TRBV5-4 and TRBJ2-1; 7 bases map to TRBD1. V lost 4 bases to trimming and J lost 4 bases; unmatched junction nucleotides: 5. CDR3 length: 14 residues. From germline, CDR1 is SGHNT and CDR2 YYREEE (reference sequence). The CDR3 DNA is TGTGCCAGCAGCCCCACGGGACAGTACAATGAGCAGTTCTTC. Amino acid sequence: CASSPTGQYNEQFF.

The chain recombines TRBV6-1 with TRBJ2-7; D not certain. The CDR3 totals 12 residues. In germline, CDR1 is MNHNS, CDR2 SASEGT. V dropped 6 bases and J dropped 6 bases, with 12 bases sitting between them. CDR3 sequence (DNA): TGTGCCAGCAGCTCCTCCCTTTCCGAGCAGTACTTC. Residues: CASSSSLSEQYF.

The V call is TRBV25-1, the J call TRBJ2-1; 7 nucleotides line up with TRBD1. The germline gives CDR1 MGHDK, CDR2 SYGVNS. The CDR3 covers 14 residues. The ends lost 5 bases at V and 3 bases at J; junction bases unmatched: 4. In DNA, the CDR3 is TGTGCCAGCAGTCCCACAGGGGTCTACAATGAGCAGTTCTTC. This gives the protein CASSPTGVYNEQFF.

This chain joins TRBV28 and TRBJ1-5, with unresolved D. The germline V and J ends were trimmed by 4 bases and 3 bases, with 13 bases remaining between them. The CDR3 loop spans 15 amino acids. Germline CDR1 MDHEN, CDR2 SYDVKM. The CDR3 DNA sequence: TGTGCCAGCAGTTACAGACAAAGGTTCAATCAGCCCCAGCATTTT. Amino acid sequence: CASSYRQRFNQPQHF.

V gene TRBV5-1 combines with J gene TRBJ2-3; D is perhaps TRBD2 (5 bases). The CDR3 is 15 amino acids. In germline, CDR1 is SGHRS, CDR2 YFSETQ. Trimming pared 0 bases from V and 0 bases from J, leaving 8 bases between. The CDR3 protein is CASSLDGISTDTQYF. The CDR3 DNA sequence: TGCGCCAGCAGCTTGGACGGGATTAGCACAGATACGCAGTATTTT.

This chain connects TRBV6-4 to TRBJ1-1; 7 positions match TRBD1. J gave up 5 bases and V 6 bases, and 9 bases lay outside the gene matches. Germline V gene sequence: CDR1 MRHNA, CDR2 SNTAGT. The CDR3 length is 14 residues. The CDR3 DNA reads as TGTGCCAGCAGGCCGGACAGGTTGTCAACTGAAGCTTTCTTT. This codes for CASRPDRLSTEAFF.